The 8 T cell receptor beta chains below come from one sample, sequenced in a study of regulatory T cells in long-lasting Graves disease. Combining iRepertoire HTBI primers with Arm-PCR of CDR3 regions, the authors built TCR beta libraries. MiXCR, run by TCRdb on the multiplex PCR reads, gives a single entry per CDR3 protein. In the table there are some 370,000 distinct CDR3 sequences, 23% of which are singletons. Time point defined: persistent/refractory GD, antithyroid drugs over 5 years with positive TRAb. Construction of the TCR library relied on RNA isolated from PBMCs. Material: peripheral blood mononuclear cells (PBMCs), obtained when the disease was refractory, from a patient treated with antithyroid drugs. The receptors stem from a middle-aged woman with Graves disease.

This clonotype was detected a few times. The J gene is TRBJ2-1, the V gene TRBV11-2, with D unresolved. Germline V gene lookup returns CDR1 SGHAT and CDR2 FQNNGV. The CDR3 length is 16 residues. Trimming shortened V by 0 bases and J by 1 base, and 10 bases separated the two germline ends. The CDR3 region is CASSLDQWGSYNEQFF. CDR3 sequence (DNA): TGTGCCAGCAGCTTAGATCAATGGGGTTCCTACAATGAGCAGTTCTTC.

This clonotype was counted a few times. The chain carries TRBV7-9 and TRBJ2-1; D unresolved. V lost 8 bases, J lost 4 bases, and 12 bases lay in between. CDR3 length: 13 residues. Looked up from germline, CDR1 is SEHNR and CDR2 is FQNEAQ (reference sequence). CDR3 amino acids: CASARLPYNEQFF. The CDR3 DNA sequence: TGTGCCAGCGCCAGGCTCCCTTACAATGAGCAGTTCTTC.

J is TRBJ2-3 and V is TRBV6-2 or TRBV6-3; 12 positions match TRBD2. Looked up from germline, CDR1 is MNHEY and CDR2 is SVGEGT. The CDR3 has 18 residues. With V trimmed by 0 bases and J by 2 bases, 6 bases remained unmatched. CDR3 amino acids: CASSYSNPSGRATDTQYF. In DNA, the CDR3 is TGTGCCAGCAGTTACTCGAATCCTAGCGGGAGGGCCACAGATACGCAGTATTTT.

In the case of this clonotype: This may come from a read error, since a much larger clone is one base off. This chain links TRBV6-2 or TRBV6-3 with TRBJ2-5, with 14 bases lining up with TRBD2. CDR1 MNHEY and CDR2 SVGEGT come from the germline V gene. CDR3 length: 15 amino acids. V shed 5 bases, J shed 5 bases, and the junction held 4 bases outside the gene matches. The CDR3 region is CASSGRTSGRETQYF. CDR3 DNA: TGTGCCAGCAGTGGGCGGACTAGCGGGAGGGAGACCCAGTACTTC.

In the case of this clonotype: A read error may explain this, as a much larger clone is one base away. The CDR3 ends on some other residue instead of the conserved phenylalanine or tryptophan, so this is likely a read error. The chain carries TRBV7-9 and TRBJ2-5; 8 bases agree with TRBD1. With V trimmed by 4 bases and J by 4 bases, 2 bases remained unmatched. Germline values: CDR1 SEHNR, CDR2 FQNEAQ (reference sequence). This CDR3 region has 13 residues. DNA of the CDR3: TGTGCCAGCAGCTCGGACAGGGTAGAGACCCAGTACCTC. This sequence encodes CASSSDRVETQYL.

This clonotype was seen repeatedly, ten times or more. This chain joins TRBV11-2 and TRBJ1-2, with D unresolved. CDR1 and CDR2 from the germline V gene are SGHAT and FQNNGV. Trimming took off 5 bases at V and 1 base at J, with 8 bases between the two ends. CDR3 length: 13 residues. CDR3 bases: TGTGCCAGCAGCACCGGGGTTAACTATGGCTACACCTTC. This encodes CASSTGVNYGYTF. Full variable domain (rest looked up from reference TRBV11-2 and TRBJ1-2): EAGVAQSPRYKIIEKRQSVAFWCNPISGHATLYWYQQILGQGPKLLIQFQNNGVVDDSQLPKDRFSAERLKGVDSTLKIQPAKLEDSAVYLCASSTGVNYGYTFGSGTRLTVV.

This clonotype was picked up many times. The CDR3 sequence: CASSSLRGQWSPLHF. The CDR3 DNA reads TGTGCCAGCAGTTCCCTGAGGGGGCAATGGTCACCCCTCCACTTT. The J gene is TRBJ1-6, the V gene TRBV28, with 7 positions matching TRBD1. The V gene end was trimmed by 4 bases and the J gene end by 10 bases; junction bases not matched to a gene: 10. This CDR3 has 15 amino acids. CDR1 and CDR2 from the germline V gene are MDHEN and SYDVKM.

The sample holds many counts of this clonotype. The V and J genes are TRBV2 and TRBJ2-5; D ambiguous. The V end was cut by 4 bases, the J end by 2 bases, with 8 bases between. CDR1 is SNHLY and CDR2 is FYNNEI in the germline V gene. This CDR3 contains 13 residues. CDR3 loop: CASSVGSQETQYF. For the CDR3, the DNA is TGTGCCAGCAGTGTTGGGTCACAAGAGACCCAGTACTTC.